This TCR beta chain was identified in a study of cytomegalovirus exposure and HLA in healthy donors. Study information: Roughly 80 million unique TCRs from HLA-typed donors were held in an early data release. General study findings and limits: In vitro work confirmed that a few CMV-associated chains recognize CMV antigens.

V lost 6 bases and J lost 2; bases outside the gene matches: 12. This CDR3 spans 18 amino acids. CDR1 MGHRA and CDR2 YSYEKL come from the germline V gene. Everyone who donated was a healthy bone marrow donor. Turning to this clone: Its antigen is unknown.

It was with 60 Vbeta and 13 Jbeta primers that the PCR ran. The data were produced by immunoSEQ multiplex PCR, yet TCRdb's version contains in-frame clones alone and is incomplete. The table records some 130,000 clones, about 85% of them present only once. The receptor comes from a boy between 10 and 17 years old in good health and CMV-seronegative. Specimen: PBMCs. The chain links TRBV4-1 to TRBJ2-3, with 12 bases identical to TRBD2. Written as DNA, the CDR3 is TGCGCCAGCAGTTATTCGCTAGCGGGAGGGGCGACCACAGATACGCAGTATTTT. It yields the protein CASSYSLAGGATTDTQYF.